This TCR beta chain was captured in a study of cytomegalovirus exposure and HLA in healthy donors. Regarding the study as a whole: A few of the chains that were CMV-associated were confirmed in vitro to be specific for CMV antigens.

Worth noting for this clone: Its antigen is as yet unknown.

It was with 60 Vbeta and 13 Jbeta primers that the PCR ran. The assay was immunoSEQ multiplex PCR, and TCRdb's table has in-frame clones only and misses some. This table has approximately 170,000 clones, approximately 80% appearing once. Nominal health characterized the donors when sampled, though unrecorded immune exposures were likely. This TCR derives from a man younger than 30 in good health and CMV-seropositive. The sample comprised PBMCs.

The CDR3 region has the DNA TGTGCCAGTAGTACCGGGACTAGCGCCATAAGCTCCTACAATGAGCAGTTCTTC. The encoded protein is CASSTGTSAISSYNEQFF. The chain has TRBV19 and TRBJ2-1, with 10 bases aligning to TRBD2. The CDR3 extends over 18 amino acids. J lost 0 bases, V lost 4 bases, and 9 bases had no gene match. Germline values: CDR1 LNHDA, CDR2 SQIVND (reference sequence).